This entry lists 24 T cell receptor beta chains sequenced from one sample in a study of OX40 agonist ivuxolimab in advanced cancers. Preparation of the library involved the immunoSEQ multiplex PCR assay. Entries here come from immuneACCESS through TCRdb and include only in-frame sequences with V and J called. Some clones fail to appear in such tables; in the studies checked, an unresolved V gene covers under half of the shortfall, and the cause of the remainder is unknown. The table for this sample lists about 58,000 clones; about 81% of them were counted only once. The top ten clones comprise 0.75% of the sample. The sample consisted of CD4+ or CD8+ T cells sorted from blood, taken in a trial of the OX40 agonist ivuxolimab. These receptors came from an adult with an advanced solid tumor such as melanoma, head and neck, liver or kidney cancer.

This clone was counted between two and nine times. This chain uses TRBV11-3 with TRBJ1-1; D gene uncertain. The CDR3 totals 11 residues. The germline CDR1 and CDR2 sequences are SGHNT and YENEEA. Between the trimmed V and J ends, which lost 1 base and 5 bases, there was a span of 2 bases. The CDR3 sequence is CASSLGTEAFF. The CDR3 DNA is TGTGCCAGCAGCTTAGGGACTGAAGCTTTCTTT.

This CDR3 reads CASSLGDRNIQYF. In nucleotides, the CDR3 is TGTGCCAGCAGCTTGGGGGACAGGAACATTCAGTACTTC. The chain employs TRBV5-6 and TRBJ2-4; TRBD1 matches 8 bases. The CDR3 extends over 13 amino acids. Germline V gene lookup returns CDR1 SGHDT and CDR2 YYEEEE. J gave up 7 bases and V 0 bases, and 0 bases lay outside the gene matches. Full variable domain (remainder filled in from reference TRBV5-6 and TRBJ2-4): DAGVTQSPTHLIKTRGQQVTLRCSPKSGHDTVSWYQQALGQGPQFIFQYYEEEERQRGNFPDRFSGHQFPNYSSELNVNALLLGDSALYLCASSLGDRNIQYFGAGTRLSVL.

This clone was counted once. The rearrangement uses TRBV5-1 and TRBJ2-5, with D maybe TRBD2 (6 bases). CDR3 size: 15 residues. Germline V gene sequence: CDR1 SGHRS, CDR2 YFSETQ. Trimming removed 4 bases at V and 4 bases at J, with 17 bases between. CDR3 residues: CASSIERGSGETQYF. CDR3 nucleotide sequence: TGCGCCAGCAGCATAGAACGGGGGTCTGGAGAGACCCAGTACTTC.

V and J are TRBV13 and TRBJ1-5, with a weak D call TRBD1 (6 bases). Germline CDR1 PRHDT, CDR2 FYEKMQ (reference sequence). Deletions cut 0 bases from V and 6 bases from J, with 9 bases between. This CDR3 spans 14 amino acids. In DNA, the CDR3 is TGTGCCAGCAGCTTAGGGCAACAGGGTCAGCCCCAGCATTTT. It yields the protein CASSLGQQGQPQHF.

This clone is a singleton in its sample. The chain carries TRBV5-1 and TRBJ1-2; 8 nucleotides align to TRBD1. Germline-derived CDR1 and CDR2 are SGHRS and YFSETQ. The CDR3 sequence is 15 residues long. V gave up 4 bases and J gave up 4 bases; unmatched junction bases: 9. The CDR3 loop is CASSPGQGSGYGYTF. The DNA of the CDR3 is TGCGCCAGCAGCCCTGGACAGGGCAGTGGCTATGGCTACACCTTC.

This clone was observed a few times. The chain uses TRBV4-1 and TRBJ1-4; D ambiguous. This CDR3 has 15 amino acids. The V end was cut by 5 bases, the J end by 4 bases, with 14 bases between. Germline assignment: CDR1 MGHRA and CDR2 YSYEKL. The CDR3 DNA is TGCGCCAGCAGCGCCCGGGCAATTGGTAATGAAAAACTGTTTTTT. Translated: CASSARAIGNEKLFF.

This clone was seen a few times. This chain joins TRBV5-1 and TRBJ2-1; 9 bases are shared with TRBD1. This CDR3 comprises 15 residues. Germline loops: CDR1 SGHRS, CDR2 YFSETQ. Trimming took 1 base from V and 4 from J; bases not matched to a gene: 3. The CDR3 coding sequence is TGCGCCAGCAGCTTGTCCGGGACAGGGTACAATGAGCAGTTCTTC. Amino acids: CASSLSGTGYNEQFF. The full variable domain, rest sourced from reference TRBV5-1 and TRBJ2-1, is KAGVTQTPRYLIKTRGQQVTLSCSPISGHRSVSWYQQTPGQGLQFLFEYFSETQRNKGNFPGRFSGRQFSNSRSEMNVSTLELGDSALYLCASSLSGTGYNEQFFGPGTRLTVL.

The V call is TRBV5-8, the J call TRBJ1-4; TRBD1 aligns across 7 bases. V was clipped by 4 bases and J by 3 bases; unmatched bases: 6. The CDR3 covers 15 residues. Per the germline V gene, CDR1 is SGHTS and CDR2 is YDEGEE. CDR3 bases: TGTGCCAGCAGCGACCCCAGGGGGGCTAATGAAAAACTGTTTTTT. Amino acid sequence: CASSDPRGANEKLFF.

V gene TRBV28 combines with J gene TRBJ1-6; 7 bases fit TRBD1. V shed 5 bases, J shed 0 bases, and the junction held 4 bases outside the gene matches. The CDR3 consists of 16 residues. Germline assignment: CDR1 MDHEN and CDR2 SYDVKM. The CDR3 DNA sequence: TGTGCCAGCAGTCCACAGGGGAGCTCCTATAATTCACCCCTCCACTTT. Its translation is CASSPQGSSYNSPLHF.

The chain joins TRBV18 to TRBJ2-2; TRBD1 matches 11 bases. Germline loops: CDR1 KGHSH, CDR2 LQKENI. V lost 2 bases and J lost 2; bases outside the gene matches: 1. The CDR3 loop spans 16 amino acids. CDR3 loop: CASSPRTGGNTGELFF. CDR3 nucleotides: TGTGCCAGCTCACCAAGGACAGGGGGCAACACCGGGGAGCTGTTTTTT.

This clone was seen more than once but under ten times. The rearrangement joins TRBV19 to TRBJ1-4; tentative D call: TRBD1 (5 bases). Trimming took off 7 bases at V and 4 bases at J, with 13 bases between the two ends. The CDR3 contains 14 residues. CDR1 is LNHDA and CDR2 is SQIVND in the germline V gene (reference sequence). The CDR3: CASTRTLRNEKLFF. The CDR3 DNA reads as TGTGCCAGTACCAGGACATTACGTAATGAAAAACTGTTTTTT.

The chain combines TRBV4-2 with TRBJ2-4; 11 positions agree with TRBD1. The V gene end was trimmed by 4 bases and the J gene end by 8 bases; junction bases not matched to a gene: 4. Germline CDR1 is LGHNA and CDR2 is YNFKEQ. The CDR3 has 14 amino acids. CDR3 nucleotides: TGTGCCAGCAGCCTGGACAGGGGGCGGGACATTCAGTACTTC. It is translated as CASSLDRGRDIQYF.

This clone came up once. V gene TRBV6-5 combines with J gene TRBJ1-3; the D is unclear. Trimming stripped 11 bases from V and 2 bases from J, with 13 bases between. Per the germline V gene, CDR1 is MNHEY and CDR2 is SVGAGI. The CDR3 covers 13 residues. CDR3: CAAGLGTGNTIYF. DNA for the CDR3: TGTGCCGCAGGATTGGGTACTGGAAACACCATATATTTT.

In regard to this clone: This may come from a read error, since a much larger clone is one base off. The rearrangement links TRBV7-9 to TRBJ2-5, with D perhaps TRBD2 (6 bases). The V end was cut by 2 bases, the J end by 4 bases, with 14 bases between. In germline, CDR1 is SEHNR, CDR2 FQNEAQ (reference sequence). The CDR3 is 15 residues long. As DNA, the CDR3 is TGTGCCAGCAGCTTATTAGACGGAGGGCCAGAGACCCAGTACTTC. Translating it yields CASSLLDGGPETQYF.

This rearrangement joins TRBV28 to TRBJ2-3; 9 positions match TRBD1. V shed 5 bases, J shed 4 bases, and the junction held 4 bases outside the gene matches. Germline CDR1 reads MDHEN; CDR2 reads SYDVKM. The CDR3 runs 14 residues. The CDR3 nucleotides are TGTGCCAGCAGTACCGGGACAGGGTCAGATACGCAGTATTTT. Its translation is CASSTGTGSDTQYF.

CDR3 loop: CASSTQDRYNQPQHF. CDR3 sequence (DNA): TGTGCCAGCAGTACCCAGGACAGATACAATCAGCCCCAGCATTTT. The chain combines TRBV6-1 with TRBJ1-5; maybe TRBD1 (6 bases). The CDR3 is 15 amino acids. Germline CDR1 is MNHNS and CDR2 is SASEGT. Trimming removed 5 bases from V and 3 bases from J, with 14 bases in between.

This clone was seen once. The chain uses TRBV19 and TRBJ1-3; 9 nucleotides align to TRBD1. Germline CDR1 and CDR2: LNHDA and SQIVND (reference sequence). The ends lost 7 bases at V and 4 bases at J; junction bases unmatched: 8. The CDR3 contains 15 residues. CDR3 sequence reads: CASNDGQGYGNTIYF. The CDR3 nucleotides read TGTGCCAGTAACGATGGACAGGGGTACGGAAACACCATATATTTT. The full variable domain, completed using reference TRBV19 and TRBJ1-3, is DGGITQSPKYLFRKEGQNVTLSCEQNLNHDAMYWYRQDPGQGLRLIYYSQIVNDFQKGDIAEGYSVSREKKESFPLTVTSAQKNPTAFYLCASNDGQGYGNTIYFGEGSWLTVV.

Notes on this clone: A much larger clonotype is one base distant, so this may be a read error. At the DNA level, this CDR3 is encoded by other sequences in the same sample as well. This sequence joins TRBV7-9 and TRBJ1-6; no reliable D call. Trimming cost V 3 bases and J 0 bases, with 6 bases left between them. The CDR3 runs 15 residues. Germline lookup yields CDR1 SEHNR and CDR2 FQNEAQ (reference sequence). The CDR3 here is CASSFGSSYNSPLHF. The CDR3 region has the DNA TGTGCCAGCAGCTTCGGGAGCTCCTATAATTCACCCCTCCACTTT.

This chain connects TRBV4-2 to TRBJ1-2; 8 positions match TRBD1. The V gene end was trimmed by 1 base and the J gene end by 1 base; junction bases not matched to a gene: 5. The CDR3 is made up of 16 amino acids. Germline V lookup: CDR1 LGHNA, CDR2 YNFKEQ. This CDR3 is CASSQAGTGVNYGYTF. The DNA of the CDR3 is TGTGCCAGCAGCCAAGCCGGGACAGGCGTTAACTATGGCTACACCTTC.

The chain uses TRBV11-2 and TRBJ2-1, with D unresolved. CDR3 length: 15 residues. CDR1 and CDR2 (germline): SGHAT, FQNNGV. Trimming took 0 bases from V and 2 from J, leaving 8 bases between them. Here the CDR3 reads CASSLEDFPYNEQFF. The CDR3 region has the DNA TGTGCCAGCAGCTTAGAAGATTTCCCCTACAATGAGCAGTTCTTC. Looking up the rest from reference TRBV11-2 and TRBJ2-1 gives the full variable domain: EAGVAQSPRYKIIEKRQSVAFWCNPISGHATLYWYQQILGQGPKLLIQFQNNGVVDDSQLPKDRFSAERLKGVDSTLKIQPAKLEDSAVYLCASSLEDFPYNEQFFGPGTRLTVL.

J is TRBJ1-4 and V is TRBV28; 7 positions agree with TRBD1. The CDR3 has 13 amino acids. CDR1 MDHEN and CDR2 SYDVKM come from the germline V gene. Unmatched junction bases numbered 5, after V lost 5 bases and J lost 8 bases. CDR3 nucleotides: TGTGCCAGCAGTCCCCGGACAGGAGAAAAACTGTTTTTT. The encoded protein is CASSPRTGEKLFF.

This chain links TRBV6-1 with TRBJ2-3; D is unclear. V lost 1 base, J lost 2 bases, and 10 bases lay in between. The CDR3 covers 15 residues. CDR1 and CDR2 from the germline V gene are MNHNS and SASEGT. The DNA for the CDR3 is TGTGCCAGCAGTGAAGGGTTACTCCCCACAGATACGCAGTATTTT. Translation gives CASSEGLLPTDTQYF.

CDR3 amino acids: CASSLYGTGAKWVEAFF. CDR3 DNA sequence: TGTGCCAGCAGCTTATATGGGACAGGGGCGAAGTGGGTTGAAGCTTTCTTT. The chain combines TRBV7-8 with TRBJ1-1; 10 bases fit TRBD1. The CDR3 consists of 17 residues. Germline CDR1 reads SGHVS; CDR2 reads FQNEAQ. V was pared by 2 bases and J by 7 bases, with 13 bases of the junction left unmatched.

The chain recombines TRBV7-2 with TRBJ2-3; TRBD2 matches 11 bases. The V and J ends lost 3 bases and 2 bases, in that order; junction bases with no gene match: 1. Germline CDR1 is SGHTA and CDR2 is FQGNSA. This CDR3 has 15 amino acids. CDR3 residues: CASSLTSGNTDTQYF. In nucleotides, the CDR3 is TGTGCCAGCAGCTTGACTAGCGGGAACACAGATACGCAGTATTTT.